This T cell receptor beta chain was sequenced in a study of shared clonotypes between healthy human individuals (dated by TCRdb to 2018 to 2021). About the full investigation: The cohort comprised a couple of women and a few men aged 18 to 49 years. Leukapheresis yielded between about 0.85 and 10 billion PBMCs per donor. Blood TCR repertoires of 5 or 6 healthy adults were deeply sequenced to estimate repertoire size and the extent of clonotype sharing between individuals. For each donor, CD4 naive and CD4 memory were each given three plates, CD8 naive was given two plates, and CD8 memory was given one plate. To increase sequencing depth and limit assay-specific biases, TCR repertoire library preparation and sequencing were carried out by different laboratories using diverse techniques. Here is what the overall study found, with its caveats: Sharing across a few donors was observed for around 5% of naive CD4, over 3% of naive CD8, 2.3% of memory CD4, and about 0.39% of memory CD8 clonotypes. Compared with non-shared clonotypes, the clonotypes found in all four sorted-subset donors had higher generation probabilities. Because the study included a small number of donors, the genetic and exposure-history diversity represented was limited. Even with the large sequencing depth, rarefaction of the sorted-subset datasets indicated that sequencing was incomplete. Sampling was restricted to blood, and TCR repertoires in tissues likely differ from the TCR repertoires found in blood. Naive subsets generally had larger estimated clonotype richness than memory subsets did. Pairwise subsampling indicated that sequencing depth was expected to affect the degree of clonotype sharing among donors.

The donors were healthy, HIV-negative adults who had no recently reported acute infections or vaccinations. Every donor was a Caucasian adult residing in Nashville, Tennessee, USA. CD4+ T cells were enriched by magnetic negative selection; naive cells were then positively selected on CD45RA, and the negative fraction formed the memory subset. After blood collection by leukapheresis, PBMCs were isolated using Ficoll-Histopaque density gradient centrifugation and then cryopreserved in the vapor phase of liquid nitrogen. Analytical flow cytometry was used to check the purity and quantity of every magnetically sorted T cell population. Each sorted fraction had its genomic DNA isolated and then quantified by UV absorbance on a Nanodrop 2000c. Turning to this clone: Its recognized antigen is unknown. No much larger clone is present one base from it, and per-base qualities are unavailable.

Using the deep immunoSEQ assay, TCR CDR3 regions were amplified from genomic DNA by multiplex PCR. For each cell subset, the extracted genomic DNA was distributed evenly across all wells of several immunoSEQ 96-well plates, and each plate served as one replicate. For sorted subsets, approximately 190 ng genomic DNA, equal to about 30,000 T cell genomes, was loaded into each replicate PCR. Purified libraries were quantified with a Qubit 3.0 fluorometer, sized on a Bioanalyzer 2100, and re-quantified with the KAPA Library Quantification kit. Every immunoSEQ 96-well plate was sequenced on a dedicated single-read 150-cycle Illumina NextSeq 550 flow cell. Turning to the authors' computational methods: The immunoSEQ output contained only junctional sequences without quality scores, so filtering could not match that applied to full-length reads. To assign V/J genes and CDR3, sequences were annotated using PyIR, a Python wrapper for IgBLAST v1.9, with IMGT germline references. Reads were filtered out if the reads had weak V/J assignments (E-value above 1e-6), no CDR3, stop codons, out-of-frame junctions, or ambiguous translated residues. V3J clonotypes were defined by identical inferred V gene, J gene, and CDR3 amino acid sequence. To compute the percentage overlap between repertoires, the number of shared unique clonotypes was divided by the size of the smaller repertoire. Richness of each repertoire was evaluated using RTK rarefaction, the Chao1 estimator, and Recon v2.1 estimates of unobserved clonotypes. OLGA was used to compute generation probabilities for all TCRbeta clonotypes that the gDNA method yielded from a handful of donors. TCRdb holds this immuneACCESS table with in-frame rearrangements only. Some clones are missing; in checked studies, unresolved V genes explain under half, and the rest has no known cause. V and J calls and clone size are as listed in that table; D and trimming were resolved from the DNA. The table for this sample lists millions of clones; roughly nine tenths of them were counted only once. The top ten hold around 0.14% of the sample.

For CDR1 and CDR2, the germline V gene (reference sequence) lists GTSNPN and SVGIG. V has 2 bases trimmed and J has 10 bases trimmed; junction bases matching no gene number 10. From the cysteine through the phenylalanine, the CDR3 covers 15 amino acids. The sequence is cut down to CDR3 DNA, 45 bases in frame from base 1. The V and J genes are TRBV30 and TRBJ1-5, and TRBD1 aligns with 11 junction nucleotides. The TCR was taken from a man aged 18 to 30 in good health. What was sequenced was naive CD4+ T cells sorted from blood. Interpreted using the paper, the cell subset or site label stands for: CD45RA+ positively selected. DNA sequence: TGTGCCTGGAGTTCACTGGACAGGGGGCCCGAACCCCAGCATTTT. This sequence encodes CAWSSLDRGPEPQHF.